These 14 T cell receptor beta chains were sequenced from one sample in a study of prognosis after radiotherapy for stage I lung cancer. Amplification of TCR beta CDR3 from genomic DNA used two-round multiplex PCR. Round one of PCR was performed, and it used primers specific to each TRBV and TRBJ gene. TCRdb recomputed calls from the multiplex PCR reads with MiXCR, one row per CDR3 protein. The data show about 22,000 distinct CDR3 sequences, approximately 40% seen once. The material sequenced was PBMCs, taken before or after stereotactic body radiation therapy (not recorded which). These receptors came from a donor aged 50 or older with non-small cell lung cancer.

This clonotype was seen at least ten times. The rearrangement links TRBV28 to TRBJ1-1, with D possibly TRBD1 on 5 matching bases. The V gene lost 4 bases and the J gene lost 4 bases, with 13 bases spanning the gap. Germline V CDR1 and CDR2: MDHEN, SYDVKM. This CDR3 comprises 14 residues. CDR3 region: CASSSKPGSTEAFF. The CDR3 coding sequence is TGTGCCAGCAGTTCGAAACCAGGGAGCACTGAAGCTTTCTTT.

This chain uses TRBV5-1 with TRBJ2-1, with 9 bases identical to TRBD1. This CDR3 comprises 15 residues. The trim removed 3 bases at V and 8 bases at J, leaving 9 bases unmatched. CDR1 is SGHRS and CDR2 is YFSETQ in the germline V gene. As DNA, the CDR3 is TGCGCCAGCAGCTATGGGACAGGGAGGACCGATGAGCAGTTCTTC. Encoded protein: CASSYGTGRTDEQFF.

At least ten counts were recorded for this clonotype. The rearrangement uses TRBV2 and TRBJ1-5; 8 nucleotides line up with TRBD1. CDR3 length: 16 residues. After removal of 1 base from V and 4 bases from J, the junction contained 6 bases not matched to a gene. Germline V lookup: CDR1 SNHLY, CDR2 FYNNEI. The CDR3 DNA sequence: TGTGCCAGCAGTGAAGGATGGACAGGGCTAAATCAGCCCCAGCATTTT. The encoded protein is CASSEGWTGLNQPQHF.

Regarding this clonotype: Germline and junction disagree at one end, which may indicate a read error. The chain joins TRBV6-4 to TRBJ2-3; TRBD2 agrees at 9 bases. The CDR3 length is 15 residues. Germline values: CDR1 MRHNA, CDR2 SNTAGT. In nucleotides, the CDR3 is TGTACCAGCAGTTCTAGCGGGGCAATCACAGATACGCAGTATTTT. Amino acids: CTSSSSGAITDTQYF.

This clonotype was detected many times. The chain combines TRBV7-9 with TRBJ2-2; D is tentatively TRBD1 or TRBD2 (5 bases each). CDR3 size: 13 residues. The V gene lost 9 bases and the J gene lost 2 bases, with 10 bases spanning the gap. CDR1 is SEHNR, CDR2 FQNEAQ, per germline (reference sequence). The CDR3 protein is CARRDGNTGELFF. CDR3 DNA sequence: TGTGCCAGAAGGGACGGTAACACCGGGGAGCTGTTTTTT.

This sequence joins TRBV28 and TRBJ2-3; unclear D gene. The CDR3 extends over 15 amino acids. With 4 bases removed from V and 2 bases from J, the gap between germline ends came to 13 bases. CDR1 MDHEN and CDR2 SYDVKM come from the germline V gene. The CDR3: CASSSPPDHTDTQYF. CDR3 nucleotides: TGTGCCAGCAGTTCGCCTCCCGACCACACAGATACGCAGTATTTT.

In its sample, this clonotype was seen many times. CDR3 amino acids: CASSFSPGGPSTDTQYF. For the CDR3, the DNA is TGCGCCAGCAGCTTTTCCCCAGGGGGCCCTAGCACAGATACGCAGTATTTT. The V call is TRBV5-1, the J call TRBJ2-3; 8 nucleotides line up with TRBD1. V shed 2 bases and J 0 bases; nucleotides not matched to a gene: 8. Germline loops: CDR1 SGHRS, CDR2 YFSETQ. CDR3 length equals 17 residues.

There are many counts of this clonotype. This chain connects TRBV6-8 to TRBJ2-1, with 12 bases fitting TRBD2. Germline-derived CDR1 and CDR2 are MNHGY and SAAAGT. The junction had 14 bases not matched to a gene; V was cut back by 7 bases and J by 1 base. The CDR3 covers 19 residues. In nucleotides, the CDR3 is TGTGCCAGCATTCCAGGGACTAGCGGGTACACCAGGTCCTACAATGAGCAGTTCTTC. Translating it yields CASIPGTSGYTRSYNEQFF.

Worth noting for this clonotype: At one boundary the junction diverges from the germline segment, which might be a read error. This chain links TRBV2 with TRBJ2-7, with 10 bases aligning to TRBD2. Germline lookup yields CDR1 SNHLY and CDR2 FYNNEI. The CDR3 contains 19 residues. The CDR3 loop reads CASSGARIAGGPGSYEQYF. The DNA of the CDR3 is TGTGCCAGCAGCGGCGCCCGAATAGCGGGAGGCCCAGGGTCCTACGAGCAGTACTTT.

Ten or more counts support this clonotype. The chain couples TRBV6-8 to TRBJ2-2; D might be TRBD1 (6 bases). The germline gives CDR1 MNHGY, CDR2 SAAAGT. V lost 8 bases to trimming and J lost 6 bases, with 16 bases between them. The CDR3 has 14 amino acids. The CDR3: CASGDTSYAGELFF. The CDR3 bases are TGTGCCAGCGGGGACACGTCCTATGCCGGGGAGCTGTTTTTT.

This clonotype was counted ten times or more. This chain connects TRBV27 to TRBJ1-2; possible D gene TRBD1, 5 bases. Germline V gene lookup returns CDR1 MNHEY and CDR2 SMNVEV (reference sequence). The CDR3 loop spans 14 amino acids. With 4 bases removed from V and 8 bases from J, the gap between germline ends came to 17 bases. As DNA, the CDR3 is TGTGCCAGCAGTTCGGCGCGGGGGGAATACGGCTACACCTTC. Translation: CASSSARGEYGYTF.

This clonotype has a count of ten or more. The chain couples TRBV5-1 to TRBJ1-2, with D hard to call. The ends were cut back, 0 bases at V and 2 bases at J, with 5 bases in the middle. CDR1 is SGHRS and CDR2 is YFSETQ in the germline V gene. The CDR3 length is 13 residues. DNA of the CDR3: TGCGCCAGCAGCTTGGCAGAGAACTATGGCTACACCTTC. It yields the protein CASSLAENYGYTF.

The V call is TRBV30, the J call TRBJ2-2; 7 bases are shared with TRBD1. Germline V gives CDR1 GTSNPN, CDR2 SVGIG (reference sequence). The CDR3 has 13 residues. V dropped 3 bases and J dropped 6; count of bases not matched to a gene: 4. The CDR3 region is CAWRDRVSGELFF. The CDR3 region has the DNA TGTGCCTGGAGAGACAGGGTTTCCGGGGAGCTGTTTTTT.

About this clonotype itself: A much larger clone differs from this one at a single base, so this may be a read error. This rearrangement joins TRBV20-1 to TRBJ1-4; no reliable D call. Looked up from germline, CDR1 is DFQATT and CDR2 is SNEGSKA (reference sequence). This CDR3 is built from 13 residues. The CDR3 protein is CSARASEGEKLFF. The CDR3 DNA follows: TGCAGTGCCAGAGCCTCCGAAGGGGAAAAACTGTTTTTT.